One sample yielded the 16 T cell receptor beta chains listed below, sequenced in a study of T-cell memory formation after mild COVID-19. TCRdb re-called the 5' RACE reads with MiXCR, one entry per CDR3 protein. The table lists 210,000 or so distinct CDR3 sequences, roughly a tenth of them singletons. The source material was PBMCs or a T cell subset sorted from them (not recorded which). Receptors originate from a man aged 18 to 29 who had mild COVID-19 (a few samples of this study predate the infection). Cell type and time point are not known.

CDR3 region: CASRADRETQYF. In nucleotides, the CDR3 is TGTGCCAGCAGGGCGGACAGAGAGACCCAGTACTTC. This chain connects TRBV2 to TRBJ2-5, with TRBD1 as a possible D gene (6 bases). V lost 6 bases and J 4 bases, leaving 9 bases between the germline ends. Germline lookup yields CDR1 SNHLY and CDR2 FYNNEI. This CDR3 has 12 amino acids.

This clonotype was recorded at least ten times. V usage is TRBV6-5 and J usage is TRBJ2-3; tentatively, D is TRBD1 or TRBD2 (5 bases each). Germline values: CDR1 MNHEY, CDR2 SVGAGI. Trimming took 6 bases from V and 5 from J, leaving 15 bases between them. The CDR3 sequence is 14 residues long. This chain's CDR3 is CASSRPGQLDTQYF. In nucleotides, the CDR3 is TGTGCCAGCAGCCGCCCGGGGCAGTTAGATACGCAGTATTTT.

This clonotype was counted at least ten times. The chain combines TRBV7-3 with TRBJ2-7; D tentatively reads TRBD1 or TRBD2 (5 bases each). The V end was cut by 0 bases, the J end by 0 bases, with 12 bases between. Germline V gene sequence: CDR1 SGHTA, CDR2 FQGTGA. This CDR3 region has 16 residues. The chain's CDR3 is CASSLTPGRNSYEQYF. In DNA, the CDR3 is TGTGCCAGCAGCTTAACGCCGGGACGCAACTCCTACGAGCAGTACTTC.

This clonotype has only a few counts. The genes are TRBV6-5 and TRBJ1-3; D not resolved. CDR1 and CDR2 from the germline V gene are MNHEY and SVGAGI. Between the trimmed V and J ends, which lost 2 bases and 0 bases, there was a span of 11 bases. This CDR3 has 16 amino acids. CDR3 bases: TGTGCCAGCAGTTACGGGAGGCTGGTCTCTGGAAACACCATATATTTT. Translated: CASSYGRLVSGNTIYF.

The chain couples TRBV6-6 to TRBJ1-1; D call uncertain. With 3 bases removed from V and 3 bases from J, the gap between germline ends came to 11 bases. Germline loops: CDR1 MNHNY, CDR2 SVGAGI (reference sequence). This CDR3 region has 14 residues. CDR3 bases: TGTGCCAGCAGTTATGAGGGTTTTGACACTGAAGCTTTCTTT. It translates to CASSYEGFDTEAFF.

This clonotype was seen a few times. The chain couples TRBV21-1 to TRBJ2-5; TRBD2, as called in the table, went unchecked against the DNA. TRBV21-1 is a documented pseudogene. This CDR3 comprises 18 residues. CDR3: CASSKGWLAGIAQETQYF. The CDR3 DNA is TGTGCCAGCAGCAAAGGTTGGCTAGCGGGGATAGCGCAAGAGACCCAGTACTTC.

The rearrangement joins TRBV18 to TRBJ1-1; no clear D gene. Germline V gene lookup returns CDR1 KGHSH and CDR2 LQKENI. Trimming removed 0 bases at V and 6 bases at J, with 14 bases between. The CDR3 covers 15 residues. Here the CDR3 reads CASSPPVRRPPEAFF. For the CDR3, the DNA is TGTGCCAGCTCACCACCGGTGAGGCGTCCCCCTGAAGCTTTCTTT.

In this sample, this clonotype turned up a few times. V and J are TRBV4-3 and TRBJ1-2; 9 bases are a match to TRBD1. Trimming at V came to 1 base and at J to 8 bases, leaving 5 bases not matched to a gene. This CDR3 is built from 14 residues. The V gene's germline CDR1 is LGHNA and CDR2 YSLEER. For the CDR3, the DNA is TGCGCCAGCAGCCAAGCCGGGACAGGGCGAGGCTACACCTTC. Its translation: CASSQAGTGRGYTF.

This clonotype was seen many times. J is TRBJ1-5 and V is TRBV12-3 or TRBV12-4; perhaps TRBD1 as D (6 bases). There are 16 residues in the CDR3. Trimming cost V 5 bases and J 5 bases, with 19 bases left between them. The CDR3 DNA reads TGTGCCAGCAGTCCTCCGGACAGTAATAGGCATCAGCCCCAGCATTTT. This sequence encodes CASSPPDSNRHQPQHF.

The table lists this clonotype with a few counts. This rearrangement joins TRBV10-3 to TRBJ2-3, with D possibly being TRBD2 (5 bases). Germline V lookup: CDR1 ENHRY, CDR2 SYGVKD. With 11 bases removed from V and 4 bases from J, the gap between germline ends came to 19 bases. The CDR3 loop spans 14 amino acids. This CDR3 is CAHRRPPPADTQYF. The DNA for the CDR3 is TGTGCCCACCGGAGGCCTCCGCCCGCAGATACGCAGTATTTT.

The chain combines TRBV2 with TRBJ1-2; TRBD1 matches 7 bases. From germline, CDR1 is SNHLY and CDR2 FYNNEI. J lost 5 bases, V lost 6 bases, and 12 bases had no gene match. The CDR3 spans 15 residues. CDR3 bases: TGTGCCAGCAGGTCGGACATTGACAGGGTATATGGCTACACCTTC. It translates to CASRSDIDRVYGYTF. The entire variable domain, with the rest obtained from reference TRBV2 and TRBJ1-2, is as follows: EPEVTQTPSHQVTQMGQEVILRCVPISNHLYFYWYRQILGQKVEFLVSFYNNEISEKSEIFDDQFSVERPDGSNFTLKIRSTKLEDSAMYFCASRSDIDRVYGYTFGSGTRLTVV.

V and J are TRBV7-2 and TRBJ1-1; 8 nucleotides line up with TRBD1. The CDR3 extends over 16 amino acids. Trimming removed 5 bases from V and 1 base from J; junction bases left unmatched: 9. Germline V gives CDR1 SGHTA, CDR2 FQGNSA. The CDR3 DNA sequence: TGTGCCAGCAGCAATCGCAGGGGGCTGACGAACACTGAAGCTTTCTTT. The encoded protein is CASSNRRGLTNTEAFF.

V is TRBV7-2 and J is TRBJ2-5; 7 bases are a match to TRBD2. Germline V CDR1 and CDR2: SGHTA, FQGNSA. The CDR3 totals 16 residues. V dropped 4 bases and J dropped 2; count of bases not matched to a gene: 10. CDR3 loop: CASSSTYWGLQETQYF. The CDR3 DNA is TGTGCCAGCAGCTCAACGTATTGGGGACTACAAGAGACCCAGTACTTC.

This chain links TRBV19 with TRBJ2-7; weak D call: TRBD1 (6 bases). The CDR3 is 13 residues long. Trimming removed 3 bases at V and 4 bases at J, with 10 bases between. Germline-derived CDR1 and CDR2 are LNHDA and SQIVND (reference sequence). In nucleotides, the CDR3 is TGTGCCAGTAGTATGGGCAGGGGTTACGAGCAGTACTTC. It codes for CASSMGRGYEQYF.

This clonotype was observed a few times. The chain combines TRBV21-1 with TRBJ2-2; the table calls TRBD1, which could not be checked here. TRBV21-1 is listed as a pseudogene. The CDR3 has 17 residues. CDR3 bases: TGTGCCAGCAGCAATCCGAAGAGGGACAGGGAGCCCGGGGAGCTGTTTTTT. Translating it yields CASSNPKRDREPGELFF.

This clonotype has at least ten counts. CDR3 loop: CASSQVRLAHEQFF. The CDR3 region has the DNA TGCGCCAGCAGCCAAGTACGCCTAGCCCATGAGCAGTTCTTC. V and J are TRBV4-3 and TRBJ2-1; TRBD2 might be the D (5 bases). V was pared by 1 base and J by 8 bases, with 12 bases between. The CDR3 consists of 14 residues. Germline V lookup: CDR1 LGHNA, CDR2 YSLEER.